Given below is one T cell receptor (beta chain) in context. Its antigen is not known. The sample is drawn from a study of persistence of HIV-infected CD4 T cells. General observations from the study: Antigen-responding cells were enriched for degenerate expanded CDR3beta sequences. TCR oligoclonality correlated with proviral oligoclonality in the same sorted populations.

This was the immunoSEQ version 4 assay in survey mode. The method was immunoSEQ multiplex PCR; TCRdb's version includes in-frame clones alone and lacks a portion of them. The sample includes just under 65,000 clones, about 77% of them seen just once. Cells were stimulated with overlapping HIV-1 Gag 15-mer peptides. Memory cells lacking CD40L and CD69 with high CD45RO were sorted. Donors were HIV-1-infected adults who began suppressive ART during chronic infection. CD8-depleted PBMCs were stimulated around 17 hours with anti-CD28/CD49d costimulation, CD40-blocking antibody and enfuvirtide. The receptor comes from an adult man with HIV who was CMV-seropositive. The sample was CD4+ T cells sorted from PBMCs after roughly 18-hour stimulation, taken from a patient who received antiretroviral therapy.

This CDR3 is CATSRDQSGGAHEQFF. The CDR3 nucleotides read TGTGCCACCAGCAGAGATCAGAGCGGGGGGGCCCATGAGCAGTTCTTC. This chain joins TRBV15 and TRBJ2-1; 10 nucleotides align to TRBD2. The length of the CDR3 is 16 residues. Trimming cost V 0 bases and J 8 bases; bases outside gene matches: 7. Germline V gives CDR1 LNHNV, CDR2 YYDKDF (reference sequence).